The rows below give T cell receptor beta chains drawn from one sample of a study of blood T cell dynamics during melanoma immunotherapy. This table comes from immunoSEQ multiplex PCR, and its TCRdb copy is limited to in-frame clones, with some not included. The repertoire holds approximately 28,000 clones, with approximately 80% as singletons. Here the sequenced sample was blood, taken from a patient treated with checkpoint blockade. These receptors came from a human donor with melanoma. The CDR3 runs from the conserved cysteine through the conserved F or W. The order of the fields is J gene, clone size, V gene, D gene, CDR3 DNA, CDR3 protein. A D gene is named only where the DNA matches it firmly. Size is stated for part of the rows, as once, few or many counts, or as a class when the clone is expanded.

TRBJ1-1,NA,TRBV6-5,NA,TGTGCCAGCAGTCTTACACTACAGGGAAAAGCTTTCTTT,CASSLTLQGKAFF
TRBJ2-1,NA,TRBV7-6,NA,TGTGCCAGCAGCCCCTATTCTGGAGAGTCCTACAATGAGCAGTTCTTC,CASSPYSGESYNEQFF
TRBJ1-1,few,TRBV12-5,NA,TGTGCTAGTGGTTTGGACACTGAAGCTTTCTTT,CASGLDTEAFF
TRBJ2-1,few,TRBV6-5,TRBD1,TGTGCCAGCAGTTACCCCCTCCGGGACAGGGCGAATGAGCAGTTCTTC,CASSYPLRDRANEQFF
TRBJ1-4,NA,TRBV29-1,TRBD1,TGCAGCGTCGGCAGGGGGTCAACTAATGAAAAACTGTTTTTT,CSVGRGSTNEKLFF
TRBJ1-2,NA,TRBV27,NA,TGTGCCAGCAGTCCAGGGACTGTTGCTAACTATGGCTACACCTTC,CASSPGTVANYGYTF
TRBJ1-2,once,TRBV10-2,NA,TGCGCCAGCAGCAACGGTCCCTATGGCTACACCTTC,CASSNGPYGYTF
TRBJ1-1,NA,TRBV7-8,TRBD1,TGTGCCAGCAGCTTAGTGGACAGGGATGAAGCTTTCTTT,CASSLVDRDEAFF
TRBJ1-6,NA,TRBV5-1,NA,TGCGCCAGCAGGGACGGGAACCTGAATTCACCCCTCCACTTT,CASRDGNLNSPLHF
TRBJ2-1,NA,TRBV5-6,TRBD2,TGTGCCAGCAGCTTTCCACCGGGGGGGCAAGCCTACAATGAGCAGTTCTTC,CASSFPPGGQAYNEQFF
TRBJ2-3,NA,TRBV6-1,TRBD2,TGTGCCAGCAGTGAACAAGCGGGGGGCACAGATACGCAGTATTTT,CASSEQAGGTDTQYF
TRBJ2-7,NA,TRBV30,TRBD1,TGTGCCTGGAGTCGGACAGGGGTCACCGAGCAGTACTTC,CAWSRTGVTEQYF
TRBJ1-3,NA,TRBV6-5,NA,TGTGCCAGCAGTTACTCTGTAGGCGGCTCTGGAAACACCATATATTTT,CASSYSVGGSGNTIYF
TRBJ2-7,NA,TRBV6-5,NA,TGTGCCAGCACCTTTCGGGGCTCCTACGAGCAGTACTTC,CASTFRGSYEQYF
TRBJ1-1,NA,TRBV6-5,NA,TGTGCCAGCAGTTACAGGCCTAACACTGAAGCTTTCTTT,CASSYRPNTEAFF
TRBJ2-3,NA,TRBV9,NA,TGTGCCAGCAGCCCAGGGGTGGCTAGCGGACTCACAGATACGCAGTATTTT,CASSPGVASGLTDTQYF
TRBJ2-7,NA,TRBV2,TRBD2,TGTGCCAGCGGTCTAGCGGGAGGGTCCTACGAGCAGTACTTC,CASGLAGGSYEQYF
TRBJ1-2,NA,TRBV9,NA,TGTGCCAGCAGCGCGGACGTATTCGCGGACACTAACTATGGCTACACCTTC,CASSADVFADTNYGYTF